A single sample is the source of the 5 T cell receptor beta chains below, sequenced in a study of blood T cell repertoires in COVID-19. Measured with immunoSEQ multiplex PCR; TCRdb has only the in-frame clones, and not every one. Of fewer than 700,000 clones listed, 85% to 90% were seen once; the top ten hold about 8%. The sample was peripheral blood. Receptor source: a woman aged 50 to 65 with COVID-19, enrolled during active disease.

The chain links TRBV2 to TRBJ1-2, with 8 positions matching TRBD1. Germline CDR1 is SNHLY and CDR2 is FYNNEI. Trimming removed 4 bases from V and 5 bases from J; junction bases left unmatched: 6. This CDR3 comprises 14 residues. CDR3 region: CASSVDRENYGYTF. In DNA, the CDR3 is TGTGCCAGCAGTGTGGACAGGGAGAATTATGGCTACACCTTC.

This rearrangement joins TRBV7-9 to TRBJ1-2; possible D gene TRBD1, 5 bases. This CDR3 comprises 17 residues. Trimming stripped 5 bases from V and 4 bases from J, with 23 bases between. Germline V gene lookup returns CDR1 SEHNR and CDR2 FQNEAQ (reference sequence). For the CDR3, the DNA is TGTGCCAGCAGCGCAACAGCCTTTCCGGCCGGGGGCTATGGCTACACCTTC. Translated: CASSATAFPAGGYGYTF. Using reference TRBV7-9 and TRBJ1-2 for the parts outside the CDR3, the full variable domain is DTGVSQNPRHKITKRGQNVTFRCDPISEHNRLYWYRQTLGQGPEFLTYFQNEAQLEKSRLLSDRFSAERPKGSFSTLEIQRTEQGDSAMYLCASSATAFPAGGYGYTFGSGTRLTVV.

The chain recombines TRBV5-1 with TRBJ2-1; 7 bases fit TRBD1. The CDR3 runs to 14 residues. Looked up from germline, CDR1 is SGHRS and CDR2 is YFSETQ. V lost 3 bases to trimming and J lost 4 bases; unmatched junction nucleotides: 4. The CDR3 region is CASSSGQYYNEQFF. As DNA, the CDR3 is TGCGCCAGCAGCTCGGGACAGTATTACAATGAGCAGTTCTTC.

As for this clone: Other DNA sequences in this specimen translate into the identical CDR3. V gene TRBV5-6 combines with J gene TRBJ1-4; D is undetermined. V was pared by 2 bases and J by 3 bases, with 8 bases between. The germline V gene has CDR1 SGHDT and CDR2 YYEEEE. This CDR3 is 14 amino acids long. The CDR3 spells CASSFGTANEKLFF. Here the CDR3 DNA reads TGTGCCAGCAGCTTCGGTACGGCTAATGAAAAACTGTTTTTT.

V is TRBV28 and J is TRBJ1-5, with 9 bases fitting TRBD1. Germline V gene lookup returns CDR1 MDHEN and CDR2 SYDVKM. This CDR3 spans 17 amino acids. The V gene end was trimmed by 6 bases and the J gene end by 9 bases; junction bases not matched to a gene: 18. CDR3 sequence (DNA): TGTGCCAGCAGATTAGGCCGGGACAGGGTAAAAGTTTGGCCCCAGCATTTT. This gives the protein CASRLGRDRVKVWPQHF. Based on the CDR3 plus reference TRBV28 and TRBJ1-5, the full variable domain is DVKVTQSSRYLVKRTGEKVFLECVQDMDHENMFWYRQDPGLGLRLIYFSYDVKMKEKGDIPEGYSVSREKKERFSLILESASTNQTSMYLCASRLGRDRVKVWPQHFGDGTRLSIL.